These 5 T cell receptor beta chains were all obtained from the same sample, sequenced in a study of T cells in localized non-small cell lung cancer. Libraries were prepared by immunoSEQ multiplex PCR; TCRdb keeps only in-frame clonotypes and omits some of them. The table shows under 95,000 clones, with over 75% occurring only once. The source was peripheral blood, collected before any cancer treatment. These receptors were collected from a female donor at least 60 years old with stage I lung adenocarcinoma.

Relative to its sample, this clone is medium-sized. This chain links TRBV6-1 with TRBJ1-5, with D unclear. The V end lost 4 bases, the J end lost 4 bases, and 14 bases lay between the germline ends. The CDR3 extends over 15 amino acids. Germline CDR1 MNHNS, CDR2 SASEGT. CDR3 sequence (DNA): TGTGCCAGCAGTGGTGAATTCGGGTCGAATCAGCCCCAGCATTTT. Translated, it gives CASSGEFGSNQPQHF.

The CDR3 region is CAWSGSRTSGRAAARHEQFF. As DNA, the CDR3 is TGTGCCTGGAGTGGATCGAGGACTAGCGGGAGGGCCGCGGCACGGCATGAGCAGTTCTTC. The chain couples TRBV30 to TRBJ2-1; 15 positions match TRBD2. Per the germline V gene, CDR1 is GTSNPN and CDR2 is SVGIG (reference sequence). The V segment lost 1 base and the J segment 8 bases; nucleotides outside the gene matches: 18. The CDR3 has 20 amino acids.

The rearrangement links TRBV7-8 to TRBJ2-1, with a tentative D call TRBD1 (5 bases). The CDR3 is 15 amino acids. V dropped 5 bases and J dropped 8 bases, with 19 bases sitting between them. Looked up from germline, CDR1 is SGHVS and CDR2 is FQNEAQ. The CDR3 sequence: CASSRLEGHWDEQFF. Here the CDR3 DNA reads TGTGCCAGCAGCCGCTTAGAAGGACACTGGGATGAGCAGTTCTTC. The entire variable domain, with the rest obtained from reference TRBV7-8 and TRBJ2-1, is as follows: GAGVSQSPRYKVAKRGQDVALRCDPISGHVSLFWYQQALGQGPEFLTYFQNEAQLDKSGLPSDRFFAERPEGSVSTLKIQRTQQEDSAVYLCASSRLEGHWDEQFFGPGTRLTVL.

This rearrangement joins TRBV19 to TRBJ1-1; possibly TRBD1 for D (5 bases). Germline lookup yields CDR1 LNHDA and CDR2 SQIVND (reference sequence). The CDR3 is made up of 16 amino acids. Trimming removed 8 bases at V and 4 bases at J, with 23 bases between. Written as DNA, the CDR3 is TGTGCCAGTGGACGGGGAGGGGTGCGAAGTATCACTGAAGCTTTCTTT. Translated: CASGRGGVRSITEAFF.

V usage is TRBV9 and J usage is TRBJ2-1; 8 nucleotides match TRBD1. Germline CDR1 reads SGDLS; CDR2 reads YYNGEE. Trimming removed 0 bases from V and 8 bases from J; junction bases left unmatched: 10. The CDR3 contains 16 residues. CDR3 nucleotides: TGTGCCAGCAGCGTAGGAGTAGCTGGACAGGGTTATGAGCAGTTCTTC. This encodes CASSVGVAGQGYEQFF.